This T cell receptor beta chain appears in the sequencing data of a study of shared T cell receptors in the human thymus. Data came from immunoSEQ multiplex PCR; TCRdb stores just in-frame clones and leaves some out. The repertoire consists of 550,000 to 800,000 clones, with roughly 85% occurring once and the leading ten covering about 0.0098%. Per germline, CDR1 SGHRS and CDR2 YFSETQ. The V gene lost 2 bases and the J gene lost 5 bases, with 17 bases spanning the gap. The CDR3 covers 17 residues. The data were also submitted as part of a second study, on human thymus T cells. That source reports: Thymus tissue was removed during corrective cardiac surgery. Thymic and blood repertoires appeared to show biased V and J gene usage. Related research reported highly overlapping thymic repertoires among unrelated individuals.

The sequence was collected from a girl in the first two years of life with a congenital heart defect. The sequenced sample was thymocytes. The rearrangement links TRBV5-1 to TRBJ1-6, with D uncertain. DNA of the CDR3: TGCGCCAGCAGCTTACGCCACGCCGGTGAGGATAATTCACCCCTCCACTTT. Residues: CASSLRHAGEDNSPLHF.